These 15 T cell receptor beta chains share one sample of origin, sequenced in a study of blood T cell repertoires in COVID-19. Produced via immunoSEQ multiplex PCR; TCRdb's table is partial and in-frame only. Among about 73,000 clones, approximately 83% were seen once, and the ten largest hold 25% to 30%. Sequenced material: peripheral blood. These receptors all stem from a human donor in a cohort sampled during active COVID-19.

The chain recombines TRBV19 with TRBJ2-7; 7 bases agree with TRBD2. J was trimmed by 3 bases and V by 4 bases; bases with no gene match: 9. CDR1 LNHDA and CDR2 SQIVND come from the germline V gene (reference sequence). The CDR3 runs 15 residues. CDR3 sequence reads: CASSKRGGFLYEQYF. The CDR3 nucleotides read TGTGCCAGTAGTAAGAGGGGAGGGTTCCTCTACGAGCAGTACTTC. Full variable domain (rest looked up from reference TRBV19 and TRBJ2-7): DGGITQSPKYLFRKEGQNVTLSCEQNLNHDAMYWYRQDPGQGLRLIYYSQIVNDFQKGDIAEGYSVSREKKESFPLTVTSAQKNPTAFYLCASSKRGGFLYEQYFGPGTRLTVT.

The gene calls are TRBV7-2 and TRBJ2-7; weak D call: TRBD1 (6 bases). This CDR3 is 15 amino acids long. V was trimmed by 2 bases and J by 1 base, leaving 12 bases between them. Per the germline V gene, CDR1 is SGHTA and CDR2 is FQGNSA. CDR3 in DNA: TGTGCCAGCAGCTTATTAGTCAGGGGATCCTACGAGCAGTACTTC. It is translated as CASSLLVRGSYEQYF.

V usage is TRBV6-5 and J usage is TRBJ2-7, with no clear D. The CDR3 extends over 15 amino acids. Germline CDR1 is MNHEY and CDR2 is SVGAGI. V lost 6 bases, J lost 2 bases, and 17 bases lay in between. Here the CDR3 DNA reads TGTGCCAGCAGCGAGAGGATCACCCGGGCCTACGAGCAGTACTTC. It is translated as CASSERITRAYEQYF.

The genes are TRBV6-5 and TRBJ1-2; D may be TRBD1 (6 bases). Trimming removed 2 bases from V and 6 bases from J, with 16 bases in between. The CDR3 covers 15 residues. Germline CDR1 and CDR2: MNHEY and SVGAGI. CDR3 residues: CASSYGTNPTNGYTF. The CDR3 region has the DNA TGTGCCAGCAGTTACGGGACAAATCCCACCAATGGCTACACCTTC.

The CDR3 here is CASSRADEKLFF. The DNA for the CDR3 is TGTGCCAGCTCCAGGGCTGATGAAAAACTGTTTTTT. V gene TRBV7-9 combines with J gene TRBJ1-4; a possible D gene is TRBD1 (5 bases). V was cut by 8 bases and J by 6 bases, with 10 bases left in between. Germline V CDR1 and CDR2: SEHNR, FQNEAQ (reference sequence). This CDR3 is built from 12 residues.

This clone was counted a single time. The chain recombines TRBV7-2 with TRBJ1-2, with TRBD1 as a possible D gene (5 bases). Trimming stripped 1 base from V and 2 bases from J, with 8 bases between. In germline, CDR1 is SGHTA, CDR2 FQGNSA. The CDR3 runs to 14 residues. The CDR3 protein is CASSLGQRNYGYTF. As DNA, the CDR3 is TGTGCCAGCAGCTTAGGACAGAGGAACTATGGCTACACCTTC. The complete variable domain, with remaining parts taken from reference TRBV7-2 and TRBJ1-2, reads GAGVSQSPSNKVTEKGKDVELRCDPISGHTALYWYRQSLGQGLEFLIYFQGNSAPDKSGLPSDRFSAERTGGSVSTLTIQRTQQEDSAVYLCASSLGQRNYGYTFGSGTRLTVV.

This rearrangement joins TRBV12-1 to TRBJ2-2; the table's D call, TRBD1, has no DNA check behind it. TRBV12-1 is labeled a pseudogene. The CDR3 has 14 amino acids. CDR3 loop: CASSLVGDTGELFF. DNA of the CDR3: TGTGCCAGCAGCTTAGTAGGGGACACCGGGGAGCTGTTTTTT.

V usage is TRBV5-4 and J usage is TRBJ2-1; 11 bases align to TRBD2. The CDR3 has 15 amino acids. The V gene end was trimmed by 4 bases and the J gene end by 6 bases; junction bases not matched to a gene: 6. Germline V gives CDR1 SGHNT, CDR2 YYREEE (reference sequence). CDR3 DNA sequence: TGTGCCAGCAGCGTCGGGACTAGCGGACCCAATGAGCAGTTCTTC. It codes for CASSVGTSGPNEQFF.

The rearrangement uses TRBV4-1 and TRBJ2-7, with 7 bases identical to TRBD1. The junction had 4 bases not matched to a gene; V was cut back by 1 base and J by 4 bases. This CDR3 is built from 14 residues. Germline V gene sequence: CDR1 MGHRA, CDR2 YSYEKL. The CDR3 DNA follows: TGCGCCAGCAGCCAAGTTTGGACAGGATACGAGCAGTACTTC. As protein: CASSQVWTGYEQYF.

This clone has just a few counts. J is TRBJ1-6 and V is TRBV19; the D gene is possibly TRBD1 (6 bases). The CDR3 is 13 amino acids. Trimming took off 6 bases at V and 8 bases at J, with 11 bases between the two ends. Germline values: CDR1 LNHDA, CDR2 SQIVND (reference sequence). The CDR3 loop reads CASSSYRDSPLHF. The CDR3 nucleotides are TGTGCCAGTAGCAGTTACAGGGATTCACCCCTCCACTTT.

The chain employs TRBV5-1 and TRBJ2-2; 9 bases agree with TRBD1. J was trimmed by 6 bases and V by 2 bases; bases with no gene match: 2. The CDR3 covers 14 residues. Germline V CDR1 and CDR2: SGHRS, YFSETQ. The CDR3 region has the DNA TGCGCCAGCAGCTTCGACAGGGGGGCCGGGGAGCTGTTTTTT. Translation: CASSFDRGAGELFF.

J is TRBJ2-3 and V is TRBV6-6; 7 bases are shared with TRBD1. The J segment lost 3 bases and the V segment lost 6 bases, leaving 3 bases of the junction unmatched. This CDR3 is 13 amino acids long. Germline assignment: CDR1 MNHNY and CDR2 SVGAGI (reference sequence). CDR3 sequence reads: CASREQGTDTQYF. The CDR3 DNA sequence: TGTGCCAGCAGGGAACAGGGGACAGATACGCAGTATTTT.

In its sample, this clone was seen a few times. This chain connects TRBV5-4 to TRBJ2-7; D call uncertain. The CDR3 extends over 12 amino acids. Germline CDR1 is SGHNT and CDR2 is YYREEE (reference sequence). With 4 bases removed from V and 0 bases from J, the gap between germline ends came to 5 bases. The CDR3 nucleotides read TGTGCCAGCAGCCATAGCTCCTACGAGCAGTACTTC. Amino acid sequence: CASSHSSYEQYF.

This chain uses TRBV15 with TRBJ1-3; the match to TRBD1 covers 9 bases. The CDR3 is made up of 16 amino acids. V trimming: 4 bases; J trimming: 2 bases; junction bases outside the gene matches: 6. Germline CDR1 LNHNV, CDR2 YYDKDF (reference sequence). The chain's CDR3 is CATSTPGTGTGNTIYF. As DNA, the CDR3 is TGTGCCACCAGCACCCCCGGGACAGGGACTGGAAACACCATATATTTT.

The chain links TRBV6-6 to TRBJ2-3; 12 bases are shared with TRBD2. The junction had 6 bases not matched to a gene; V was cut back by 8 bases and J by 0 bases. The CDR3 is made up of 16 amino acids. Germline V gene data show CDR1 as MNHNY and CDR2 as SVGAGI (reference sequence). CDR3 DNA: TGTGCCAGCGGGGACGGACTAGCGGGGAGCACAGATACGCAGTATTTT. This sequence encodes CASGDGLAGSTDTQYF.